Detailed here is one T cell receptor beta chain. Its antigen remains unidentified. Base qualities are not recorded, but no much larger clone differs from it by a single base. This record belongs to a study of cytomegalovirus exposure and HLA in healthy donors (dated by TCRdb to the late 2010s). Background for the entire study: An earlier analysis of more than 550 of the donors reported about 300 Gb of sequence data and 95 million to 140 million unique TCR beta sequences obtained from some 200 million T cells. An early release covering 500 to 750 HLA-typed donors comprised approximately 300 gigabases of sequencing data and about 90 million unique TCR sequences. Of the roughly 390 genotyped donors, roughly 80% were placed in the genetic ancestry cluster associated with self-reported Caucasian donors. The study aimed to test whether cataloging public T cell receptors could reveal signatures of past pathogen exposure. The study profiled the T cell repertoires of under 850 subjects by immunosequencing and related them to cytomegalovirus serostatus. In addition to the first cohort of several hundred subjects, a separate validation cohort of 120 different subjects was used. To predict cytomegalovirus infection status, the study combined high-throughput TCR immunosequencing, statistical association of individual TCRs with disease status, and machine learning. In a later analysis, previously published TCR beta repertoires from about 670 donors were re-analyzed and high-resolution HLA genotyping was added so that TCR occurrence patterns could be studied. Rather than using new phenotypic data, the later analysis identified candidate immune exposures from TCR beta sequences and from how often those sequences occurred across donors. To decide whether each TCR beta V gene segment behaved as functional or pseudogenic, an earlier analysis of some 600 of the donors relied on high-throughput TCR beta sequencing. Donor age, sex, ethnicity and CMV serostatus were collected together with the repertoire data. In a later genetic analysis, genome-wide SNP genotypes for about 65% of the 666 donors were used, and that subset was treated as a discovery cohort. All discovery cohort repertoires had been generated using a single sequencing platform. Class I and class II HLA loci were covered by the typing at four-digit resolution. Typing coverage varied by locus: about 620-640 donors for A, B, C, DRB1 and DQB1; approximately 520 for DQA1; about 570 for DPA1; roughly 470 for DPB1. Five DR-DQ haplotypes were treated as single units for association and clustering because of strong linkage in the cohort. On average, roughly 200,000 unique TCR beta nucleotide sequences were sequenced per donor among a few hundred genotyped donors of the cohort, with 15% to 20% of those sequences being non-productive. Findings and caveats that apply to the study as a whole: Only TCR beta chains were sequenced in this cohort, and the absence of alpha or paired-chain data limited detectable features. It was suggested by the authors that the approach could potentially be generalized to other disease states and immunological phenotypes. A total of 150 to 200 TCR beta chains were listed by the study as associated with cytomegalovirus. A further reported finding was that TCR beta sequences accurately predicted the HLA-A and HLA-B alleles for most subjects in the first cohort. When HLA alleles, especially DR and DQ, strongly co-occurred, attributing TCR associations to individual alleles was difficult. A later genetic analysis reported fewer N-insertions in productive TCRs among donors in an Asian-associated ancestry cluster than the roughly 620-donor mean. The classifier was reported to diagnose cytomegalovirus status with high specificity and sensitivity in both the original and validation cohorts. Because HLA typing was unavailable for some donors at each locus, only the typed subset was used in association tests. Presence/absence analyses assumed roughly uniform sequencing depth across donors, an assumption that may not hold. In an earlier analysis of approximately 590 of the donors, most TCR beta V segments appeared in productive rearrangements about 87% or about 30% of the time, broadly matching IMGT annotations. Because the 87-base-pair reads could not distinguish some IMGT-functional V segments, including TRBV6-2 and TRBV6-3, those segments were excluded. A later analysis found that HLA-associated TCR beta chains were more clonally expanded and had lower generation probabilities than equally common non-associated chains. Most TCR sequences were observed very rarely across donors, whereas some public TCRs were present in many individuals. In a later genetic analysis, a missense DCLRE1C variant was associated with V-gene and J-gene trimming of TCR beta chains, and the association was replicated in an independent cohort. In vitro tests confirmed that a few of the cytomegalovirus-associated TCR beta chains recognize cytomegalovirus antigens. The only immune exposure information available for the cohort was CMV serostatus. A later analysis reported that several top co-occurrence clusters appeared linked to parvovirus B19, influenza, CMV and Epstein-Barr virus. Because counts were too low, 15 to 20 rarely observed V segments, including chromosome 9 orphons, were left out of the earlier analysis of a few hundred of the donors. According to a later analysis, most CMV-associated TCR beta chains appeared to be HLA-restricted, and the HLA associations seemed to be driven largely by CMV exposure. Correlated functional status among segregating V segments might be attributable to linkage disequilibrium, but an unknown experimental factor could not be ruled out. The sequencing pipeline was judged likely to have produced a cluster of highly shared sequence variants as a technical artifact. At a false discovery rate of 0.05, a later analysis linked around 15,000 TCR beta sequences to specific HLA alleles. According to a later analysis, TCR association rates differed among HLA loci, with DRB1 alleles showing the most associated TCRs and HLA-C alleles showing the fewest.

CDR1 and CDR2, looked up from the germline V gene, are MGHRA and YSYEKL. The CDR3 runs 17 amino acids, cysteine and phenylalanine included. Here the CDR3 DNA is all that survives: 51 bases in frame from base 1. For this chain, trimming is 4 bases at the V end and 3 bases at the J end, and the number of junction bases without a gene match is 14. The cohort consisted of 666 healthy bone marrow donors. At the time of sampling, all cohort members were nominally healthy, though unrecorded immune exposures were likely present. The donor tested CMV seronegative, placing the donor among the 350 or so seronegative members of the cohort. A peripheral blood sample was collected from each donor, and TCR beta sequencing was performed on peripheral blood mononuclear cells. The Qiagen DNeasy Blood Extraction Kit was used to extract genomic DNA from the blood cell samples. Libraries were made using the immunoSEQ multiplex PCR assay. For the multiplex PCR, a mixture combining 60 forward primers for TCR Vbeta segments and 13 reverse primers for TCR Jbeta segments was used. The CDR3 region of rearranged TCR beta genes was amplified from genomic DNA by a multiplex PCR assay. The Illumina HiSeq System was used to sequence the amplified TCR beta libraries as 87-base-pair reads. The paper's processing steps were these. In a later analysis, tens of millions of unique TCR beta chains were counted across the approximately 670 repertoires, and roughly 11 million of these chains were shared by at least two donors. Raw reads were error-corrected and collapsed into unique sequences with a nearest-neighbor algorithm that merged closely related sequences to remove PCR and sequencing errors. V, D and J gene segments were assigned by aligning CDR3 sequences to IMGT reference sequences. For a sequence to be retained, at least a six-nucleotide match to both a V gene segment and a J gene segment was required. A rearrangement was called productive if the CDR3 had no stop codons and remained in frame with V and J, and every other rearrangement was called non-productive. Following IMGT convention, CDR3 was defined as the stretch from the second conserved V-encoded cysteine up to the conserved J-encoded phenylalanine. The earlier analysis of 587 of the donors excluded sequences that lacked an unambiguous match to a single V gene segment. In an earlier analysis of approximately 550 of the donors, V segments were called functional above 56.7% productive rearrangements and were called segregating when the between-donor standard deviation exceeded 5%. A statistical classification framework was built to diagnose cytomegalovirus status from the catalog of TCR beta chain sequences. In a later analysis, V and J genes were assigned by comparing TCR nucleotide sequences against IMGT/GENE-DB human TR gene sequences. In a later analysis, CDR3 sequences and most-parsimonious VDJ recombination scenarios were assigned using the TCRdist pipeline. In a later analysis, each TCR beta chain was defined by its CDR3 amino acid sequence together with its V-gene family, and reads without a unique V-gene family were excluded. To address suspected cross-contamination and a sequencing artifact, a later analysis removed approximately 600 highly shared, low-generation-probability nucleotide sequences. A later analysis calculated a clonal expansion index for each public chain from normalized within-repertoire ranks of inferred template counts. A later analysis computed generation probabilities with a VDJ recombination model fitted to out-of-frame rearrangements, and checked the results against IGoR. Hypergeometric tests were used in a later analysis to score TCR-TCR, TCR-HLA and TCR-CMV co-occurrence, with a repertoire-size bias correction applied to the TCR pairs. False discovery rates were estimated in a later analysis by permuting HLA or CMV assignments 20 times. A later analysis grouped co-occurring TCRs with DBSCAN, adding TCRdist sequence similarity when clustering within HLA-allele-positive subsets. Repertoires with fewer than 30,000 or more than 120,000 public chains, plus five repertoires with anomalous nucleotide sharing, were excluded from co-occurrence clustering. In its TCRdb copy, this immuneACCESS table keeps in-frame sequences only and misses some clones. Where compared with another copy, unresolved V genes explain less than half of these, and the others have no known cause. V and J calls plus clone size are reproduced from that table; the DNA served to infer D and trimming. This sample has about 140,000 clones in its table, and approximately 71% of those were observed once. The top ten constitute around 3.4% of the sample.

The receptor was derived from a middle-aged man in good health and CMV-seronegative. Specimen: PBMCs. Recombination linked TRBV4-1 to TRBJ2-7, with 8 junctional bases fitting TRBD1. The CDR3 region has the sequence CASSLFSGTGRNYEQYF. In nucleotides, the sequence is TGCGCCAGCAGCCTGTTTTCCGGGACAGGAAGAAACTACGAGCAGTACTTC.